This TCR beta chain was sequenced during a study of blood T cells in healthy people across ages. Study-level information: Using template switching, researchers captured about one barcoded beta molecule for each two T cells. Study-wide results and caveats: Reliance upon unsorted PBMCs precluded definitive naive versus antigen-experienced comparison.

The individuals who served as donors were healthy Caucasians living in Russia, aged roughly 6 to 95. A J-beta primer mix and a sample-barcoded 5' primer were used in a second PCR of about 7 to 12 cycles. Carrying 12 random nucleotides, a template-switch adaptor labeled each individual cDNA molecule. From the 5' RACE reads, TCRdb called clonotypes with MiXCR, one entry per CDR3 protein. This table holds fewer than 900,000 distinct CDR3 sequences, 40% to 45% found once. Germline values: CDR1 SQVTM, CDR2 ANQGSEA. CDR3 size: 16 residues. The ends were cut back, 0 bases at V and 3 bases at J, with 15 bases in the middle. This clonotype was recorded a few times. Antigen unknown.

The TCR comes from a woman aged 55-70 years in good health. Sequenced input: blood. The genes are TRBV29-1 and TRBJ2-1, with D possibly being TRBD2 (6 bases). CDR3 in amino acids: CSVEDRGLTNYNEQFF. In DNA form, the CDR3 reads TGCAGCGTTGAAGATAGAGGACTAACAAACTACAATGAGCAGTTCTTC.